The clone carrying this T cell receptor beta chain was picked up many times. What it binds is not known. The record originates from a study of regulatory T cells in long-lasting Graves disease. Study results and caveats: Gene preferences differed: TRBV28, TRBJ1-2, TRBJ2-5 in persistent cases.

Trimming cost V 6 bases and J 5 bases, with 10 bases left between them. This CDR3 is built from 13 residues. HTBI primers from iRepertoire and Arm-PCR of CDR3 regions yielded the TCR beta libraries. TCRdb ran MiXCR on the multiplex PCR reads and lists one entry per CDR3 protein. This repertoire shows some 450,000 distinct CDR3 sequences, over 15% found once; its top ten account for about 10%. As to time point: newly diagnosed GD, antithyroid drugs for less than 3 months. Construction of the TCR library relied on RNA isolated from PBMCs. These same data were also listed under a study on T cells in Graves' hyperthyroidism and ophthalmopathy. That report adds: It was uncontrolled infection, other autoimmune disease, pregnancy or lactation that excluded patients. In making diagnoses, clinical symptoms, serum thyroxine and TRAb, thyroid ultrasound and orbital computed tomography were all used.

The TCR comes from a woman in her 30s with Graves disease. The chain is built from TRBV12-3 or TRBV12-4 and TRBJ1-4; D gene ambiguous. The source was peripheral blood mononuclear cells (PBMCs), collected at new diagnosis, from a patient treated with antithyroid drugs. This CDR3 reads CASSLRGNEKLFF. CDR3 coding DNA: TGTGCCAGCAGCTTGCGGGGAAATGAAAAACTGTTTTTT.